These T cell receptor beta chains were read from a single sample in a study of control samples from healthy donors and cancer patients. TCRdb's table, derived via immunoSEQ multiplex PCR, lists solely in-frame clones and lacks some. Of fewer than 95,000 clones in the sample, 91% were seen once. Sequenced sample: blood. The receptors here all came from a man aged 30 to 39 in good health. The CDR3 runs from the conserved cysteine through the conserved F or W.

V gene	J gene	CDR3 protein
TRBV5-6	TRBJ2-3	CASSSPLAGGLALDTQYF
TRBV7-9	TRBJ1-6	CASSSTQGGRSPLHF
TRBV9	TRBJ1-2	CASSVDAGVGYGYTF
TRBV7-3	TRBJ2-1	CASSLKSGGSYNEQFF
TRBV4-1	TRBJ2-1	CASSSQVAGSYNEQFF
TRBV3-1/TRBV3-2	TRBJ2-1	CASSQTAGGPRNNEQFF
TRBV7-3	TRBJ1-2	CASSSGQPGSARGYTF
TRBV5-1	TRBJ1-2	CASSSPPAKGGSGGYTF
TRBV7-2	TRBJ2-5	CASSLPSGGRGETQYF
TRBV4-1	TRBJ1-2	CASSQDGWGGYGYTF
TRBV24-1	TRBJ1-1	CATSDGQALQAEAFF
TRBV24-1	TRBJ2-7	CATSVPGGDEQYF
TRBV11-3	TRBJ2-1	CASSAGNIRNNEQFF
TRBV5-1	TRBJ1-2	CASSMDTFYGYTF
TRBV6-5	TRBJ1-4	CASSPSTGGKLFF
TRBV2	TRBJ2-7	CASSGQRRTYEQYF
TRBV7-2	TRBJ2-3	CASSLAASGSGTDTQYF
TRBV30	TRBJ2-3	CAWSGLAIDTQYF
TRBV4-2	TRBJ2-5	CASSQLAGGGETQYF
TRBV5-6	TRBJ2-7	CASSLLTGSGEQYF
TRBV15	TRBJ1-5	CATSREPSRNQPQHF
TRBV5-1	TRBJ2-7	CASSFGTLSYEQYF
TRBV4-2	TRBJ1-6	CASSLTGLRNSPLHF
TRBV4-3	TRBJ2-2	CASSRKTSGGANTGELFF
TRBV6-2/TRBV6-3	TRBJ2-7	CASSGTGGLYEQYF
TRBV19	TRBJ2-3	CASSIVRGRADTQYF
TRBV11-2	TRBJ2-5	CASSLGVRLQETQYF
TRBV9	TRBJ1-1	CASSILDRGNTEAFF
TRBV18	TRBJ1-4	CASSPPRTATNEKLFF
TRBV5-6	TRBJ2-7	CASSSRGQGALEQYF
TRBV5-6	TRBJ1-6	CASSLRQGYSPLHF
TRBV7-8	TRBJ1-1	CASSWDGRNTEAFF
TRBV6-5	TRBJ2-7	CASARANDYEQYF
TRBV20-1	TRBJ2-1	CSASWASGGSKQFF
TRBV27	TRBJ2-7	CASSSPGQGPYEQYF
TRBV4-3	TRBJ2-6	CASSQETTGTGYAGANVLTF
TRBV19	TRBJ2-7	CASSPRQGSSYEQYF
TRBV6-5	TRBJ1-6	CASSSPGQRDSPLHF
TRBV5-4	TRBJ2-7	CASSLDMSEQYF
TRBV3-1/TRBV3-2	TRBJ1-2	CASSQQGANYGYTF
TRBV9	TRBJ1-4	CASSRPPSQGNEKLFF
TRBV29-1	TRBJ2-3	CSVEPTRDRGNGDTQYF
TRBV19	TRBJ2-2	CATLNLERRGTGELFF
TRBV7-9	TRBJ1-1	CASSSQGRNTEAFF
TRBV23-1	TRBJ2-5	CASSHPTDPANQETQYF
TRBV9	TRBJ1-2	CASSVDEGGTTNYGYTF
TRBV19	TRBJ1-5	CASRRGPDQPQHF
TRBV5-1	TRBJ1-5	CASSLNTGGAYPQHF
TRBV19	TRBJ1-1	CASSIARTGGYSEAFF
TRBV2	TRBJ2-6	CASSEMAGFSGANVLTF